This T cell receptor (beta chain) was captured in a study of blood T cell repertoires in COVID-19. As for the study in general: From the United States, Italy and Spain came samples of acute and convalescent COVID-19. T cells, B-cell-depleted T cells, or PBMCs supplied cDNA or gDNA.

The V gene lost 7 bases and the J gene lost 9 bases, with 10 bases spanning the gap. The CDR3 has 12 residues. CDR1 and CDR2 from the germline V gene are MDHEN and SYDVKM. The data were produced by immunoSEQ multiplex PCR, yet TCRdb's version contains in-frame clones alone and is incomplete. The sample lists fewer than 250,000 clones, roughly 86% occurring once. This chain uses TRBV28 with TRBJ1-6, with D perhaps TRBD1 (6 bases). The TCR sequence derives from a woman between 65 and 79 years old with active or convalescent COVID-19. The sequencing input was peripheral blood. The CDR3 region is CASNTGPSPLHF. The CDR3 DNA sequence: TGTGCCAGCAATACAGGGCCTTCACCCCTCCACTTT.